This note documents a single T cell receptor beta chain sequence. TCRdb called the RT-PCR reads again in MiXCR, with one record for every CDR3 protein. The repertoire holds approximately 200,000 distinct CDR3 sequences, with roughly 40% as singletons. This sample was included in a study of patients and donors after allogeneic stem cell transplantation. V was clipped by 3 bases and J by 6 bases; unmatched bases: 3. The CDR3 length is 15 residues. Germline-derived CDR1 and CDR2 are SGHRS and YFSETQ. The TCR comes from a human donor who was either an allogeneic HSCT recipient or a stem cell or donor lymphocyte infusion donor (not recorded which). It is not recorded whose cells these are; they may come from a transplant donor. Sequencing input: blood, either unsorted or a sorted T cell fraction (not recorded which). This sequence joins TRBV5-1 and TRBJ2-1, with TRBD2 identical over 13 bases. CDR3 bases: TGCGCCAGCAGCTCGGGACTAGCGGGACCCAATGAGCAGTTCTTC. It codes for CASSSGLAGPNEQFF.